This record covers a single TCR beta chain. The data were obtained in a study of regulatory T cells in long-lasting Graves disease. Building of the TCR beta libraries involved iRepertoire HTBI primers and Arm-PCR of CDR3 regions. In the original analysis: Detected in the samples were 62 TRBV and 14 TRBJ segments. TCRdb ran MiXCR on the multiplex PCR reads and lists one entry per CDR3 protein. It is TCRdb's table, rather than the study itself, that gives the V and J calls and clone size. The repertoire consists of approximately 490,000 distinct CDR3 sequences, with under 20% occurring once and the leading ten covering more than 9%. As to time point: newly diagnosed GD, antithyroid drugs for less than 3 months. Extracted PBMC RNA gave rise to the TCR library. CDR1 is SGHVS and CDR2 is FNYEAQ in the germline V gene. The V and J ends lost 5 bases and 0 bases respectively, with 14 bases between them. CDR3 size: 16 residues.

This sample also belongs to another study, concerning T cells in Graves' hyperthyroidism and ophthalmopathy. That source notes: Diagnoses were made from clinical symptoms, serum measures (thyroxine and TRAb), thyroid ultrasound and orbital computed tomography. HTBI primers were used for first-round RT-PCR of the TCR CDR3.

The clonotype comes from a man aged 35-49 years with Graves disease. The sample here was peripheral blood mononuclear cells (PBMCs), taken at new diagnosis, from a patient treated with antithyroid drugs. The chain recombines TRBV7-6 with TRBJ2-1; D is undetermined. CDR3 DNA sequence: TGTGCCAGCAGCACGAGGAGCGTCAGCTCCTACAATGAGCAGTTCTTC. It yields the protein CASSTRSVSSYNEQFF.